This entry lists 4 T cell receptor beta chains sequenced from one sample in a study of OX40 agonist ivuxolimab in advanced cancers. Here immunoSEQ multiplex PCR was the method, and the copy in TCRdb shows in-frame clones only, minus some. This sample carries tens of thousands of clones, approximately 92% of them seen once, and the ten largest clones take roughly 10%. This specimen was CD4+ or CD8+ T cells sorted from blood, taken in a trial of the OX40 agonist ivuxolimab. The receptor source for this set is an adult with an advanced solid tumor such as melanoma, head and neck, liver or kidney cancer.

V gene TRBV13 combines with J gene TRBJ1-4, with unresolved D. V lost 3 bases, J lost 3 bases, and 11 bases lay in between. Germline assignment: CDR1 PRHDT and CDR2 FYEKMQ (reference sequence). The CDR3 has 15 residues. The CDR3 protein is CASSFYRTANEKLFF. CDR3 sequence (DNA): TGTGCCAGCAGCTTTTACCGGACGGCTAATGAAAAACTGTTTTTT.

The chain combines TRBV11-2 with TRBJ2-1; TRBD2 matches 9 bases. The CDR3 consists of 13 residues. CDR1 and CDR2 (germline): SGHAT, FQNNGV. The trim removed 3 bases at V and 10 bases at J, leaving 4 bases unmatched. The CDR3 bases are TGTGCCAGCAGCTTTAGCGGGAGCGCGGAGCAGTTCTTC. It yields the protein CASSFSGSAEQFF. The whole variable domain, remainder taken from reference TRBV11-2 and TRBJ2-1, is EAGVAQSPRYKIIEKRQSVAFWCNPISGHATLYWYQQILGQGPKLLIQFQNNGVVDDSQLPKDRFSAERLKGVDSTLKIQPAKLEDSAVYLCASSFSGSAEQFFGPGTRLTVL.

Only one count was recorded for this clone. The rearrangement joins TRBV5-1 to TRBJ1-5; tentatively, D is TRBD1 (6 bases). This CDR3 region has 15 residues. Per the germline V gene, CDR1 is SGHRS and CDR2 is YFSETQ. Trimming pared 6 bases from V and 1 base from J, leaving 14 bases between. The CDR3 reads CASMPQGRSNQPQHF. The CDR3 region has the DNA TGCGCCAGCATGCCCCAGGGGAGAAGCAATCAGCCCCAGCATTTT. The full variable domain, with the rest looked up from reference TRBV5-1 and TRBJ1-5, is KAGVTQTPRYLIKTRGQQVTLSCSPISGHRSVSWYQQTPGQGLQFLFEYFSETQRNKGNFPGRFSGRQFSNSRSEMNVSTLELGDSALYLCASMPQGRSNQPQHFGDGTRLSIL.

This chain joins TRBV2 and TRBJ2-5; D possibly corresponds to TRBD2 (6 bases). The length of the CDR3 is 15 residues. Germline CDR1 reads SNHLY; CDR2 reads FYNNEI. Trimming cost V 6 bases and J 4 bases, with 18 bases left between them. Written as DNA, the CDR3 is TGTGCCAGCAGGGGGGTAGGCCTTAGCGGAGAGACCCAGTACTTC. Residues: CASRGVGLSGETQYF.